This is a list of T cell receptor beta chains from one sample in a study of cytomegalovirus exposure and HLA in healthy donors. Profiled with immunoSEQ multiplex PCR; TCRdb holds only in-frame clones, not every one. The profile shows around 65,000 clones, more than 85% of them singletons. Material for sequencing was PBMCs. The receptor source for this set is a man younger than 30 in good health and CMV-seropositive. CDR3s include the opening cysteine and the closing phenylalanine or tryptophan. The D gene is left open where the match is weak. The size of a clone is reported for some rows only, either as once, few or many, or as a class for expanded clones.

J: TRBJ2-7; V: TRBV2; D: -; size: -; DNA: TGTGCCAGTGAGACAGGCTCCTACGAGCAGTACTTC; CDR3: CASETGSYEQYF
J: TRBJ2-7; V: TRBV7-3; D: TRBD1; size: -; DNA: TGTGCCAGCAGTCGCGACAGGGGTCTCCTCTACGAGCAGTACTTC; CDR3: CASSRDRGLLYEQYF
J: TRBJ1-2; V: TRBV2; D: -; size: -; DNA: TGTGCCAGCAGATTAACCCGCCGGGAGCGTTCGGGTGGCTACACCTTC; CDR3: CASRLTRRERSGGYTF
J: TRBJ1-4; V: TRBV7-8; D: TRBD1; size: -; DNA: TGTGCCAGCAGCTTAGAGGAGGGGGCGCCTGAAAAACTGTTTTTT; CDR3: CASSLEEGAPEKLFF
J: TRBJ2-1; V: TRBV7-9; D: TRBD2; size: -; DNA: TGTGCCAGCAGCTTATTGTCTAGCGGGAGCGATGAGCAGTTCTTC; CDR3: CASSLLSSGSDEQFF
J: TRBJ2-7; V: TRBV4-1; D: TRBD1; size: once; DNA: TGCGCCAGCAGCCCACGGACAGGGGGAACTTACGAGCAGTACTTC; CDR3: CASSPRTGGTYEQYF
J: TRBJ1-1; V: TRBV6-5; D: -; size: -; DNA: TGTGCCAGCAGTGGGGGGTGGATCGAGAGCACTGAAGCTTTCTTT; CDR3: CASSGGWIESTEAFF
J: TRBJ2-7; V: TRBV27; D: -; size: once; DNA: TGTGCCAGCAGTTACACAGGCTCGTACGAGCAGTACTTC; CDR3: CASSYTGSYEQYF
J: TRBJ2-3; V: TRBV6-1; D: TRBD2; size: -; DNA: TGTGCCAGCAAACTGACCAGCGGGGGCACAGATACGCAGTATTTT; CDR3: CASKLTSGGTDTQYF
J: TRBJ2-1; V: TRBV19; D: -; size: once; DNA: TGTGCCAGTAGTATAGAGCCTCCGGGAGTCTACAATGAGCAGTTCTTC; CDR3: CASSIEPPGVYNEQFF
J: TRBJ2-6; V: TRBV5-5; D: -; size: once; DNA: TGTGCCAGCAGCGGAGGGCCCCTCTCTGGGGCCAACGTCCTGACTTTC; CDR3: CASSGGPLSGANVLTF
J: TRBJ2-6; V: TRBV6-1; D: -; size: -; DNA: TGTGCCAGCAGTGTCGCTGGGCCCCCTGGCTCTGGGGCCAACGTCCTGACTTTC; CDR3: CASSVAGPPGSGANVLTF
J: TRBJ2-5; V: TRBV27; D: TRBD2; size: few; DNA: TGTGCCAGCAGTTTATCATTTGGCGGGAGGGCCGTCGGTGTGACCCAGTACTTC; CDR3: CASSLSFGGRAVGVTQYF
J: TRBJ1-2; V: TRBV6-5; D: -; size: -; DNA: TGTGCCAGCAATCTGCGGGAGGACTCGGCCTATGGCTACACCTTC; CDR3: CASNLREDSAYGYTF
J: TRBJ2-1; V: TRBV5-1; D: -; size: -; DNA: TGCGCCAGCAGCTTAGCGCGGAGCTCCTACAATGAGCAGTTCTTC; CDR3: CASSLARSSYNEQFF
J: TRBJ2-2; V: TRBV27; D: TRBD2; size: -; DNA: TGTGCCAGCAGTCAAGGGACTAGCGGGACCGGGGAGCTGTTTTTT; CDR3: CASSQGTSGTGELFF
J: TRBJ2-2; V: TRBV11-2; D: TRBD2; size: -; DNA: TGTGCCAGCAGCGGCACTAGCGTGACCGGGGAGCTGTTTTTT; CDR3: CASSGTSVTGELFF
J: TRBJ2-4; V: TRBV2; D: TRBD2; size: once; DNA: TGTGCCACTCATACTAGCGGGAGTTGGGACATTCAGTACTTC; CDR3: CATHTSGSWDIQYF
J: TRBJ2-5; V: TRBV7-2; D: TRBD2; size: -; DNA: TGTGCCAGCAGCTTCAAATCTGGGAGGGCTCGAGAGACCCAGTACTTC; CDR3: CASSFKSGRARETQYF
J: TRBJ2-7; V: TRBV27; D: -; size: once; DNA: TGTGCCAGCAGTTTATCCGGTTTCGGTTCCTACGAGCAGTACTTC; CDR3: CASSLSGFGSYEQYF
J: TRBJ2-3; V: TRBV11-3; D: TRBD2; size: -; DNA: TGTGCCAGCAGCTTAGGGCGTGGGAGGGCCGGAACAGATACGCAGTATTTT; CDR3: CASSLGRGRAGTDTQYF
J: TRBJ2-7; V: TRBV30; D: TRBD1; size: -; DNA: TGTGCCTCCGGGACAGGGAGCGGCGAGCAGTACTTC; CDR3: CASGTGSGEQYF
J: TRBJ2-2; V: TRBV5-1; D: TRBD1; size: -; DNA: TGCGCCAGCAGCTCGGACAGGGGAGTAAACACCGGGGAGCTGTTTTTT; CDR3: CASSSDRGVNTGELFF
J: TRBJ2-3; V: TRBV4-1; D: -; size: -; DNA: TGCGCCAGCAGCCCGGGGGCTAGCGGATATACAGATACGCAGTATTTT; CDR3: CASSPGASGYTDTQYF
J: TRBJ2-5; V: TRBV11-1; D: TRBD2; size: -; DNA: TGTGCCAGCAGCTTACGAACTAGCGAGCAAGAGACCCAGTACTTC; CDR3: CASSLRTSEQETQYF
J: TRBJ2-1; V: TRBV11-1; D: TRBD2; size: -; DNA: TGTGGCTCCGGGACTAGCGGTTACAATGAGCAGTTCTTC; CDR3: CGSGTSGYNEQFF
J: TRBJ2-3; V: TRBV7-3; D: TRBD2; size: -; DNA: TGTGCCAGCAGCTCCGCGGGGGGAACAGATACGCAGTATTTT; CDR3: CASSSAGGTDTQYF
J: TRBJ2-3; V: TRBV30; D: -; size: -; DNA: TGTGCCTGGAACGCCGGGACATCAACAGATACGCAGTATTTT; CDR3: CAWNAGTSTDTQYF
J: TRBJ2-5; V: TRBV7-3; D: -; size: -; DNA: TGTGCCAGCAGCTTAGGAGCGGACGAGACCCAGTACTTC; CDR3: CASSLGADETQYF
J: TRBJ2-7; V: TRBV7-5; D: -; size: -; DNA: TGTGCCAGAAGCCCCCCCACTAGCGGCTCCTACGAGCAGTACTTC; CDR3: CARSPPTSGSYEQYF
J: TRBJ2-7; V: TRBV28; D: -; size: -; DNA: TGTGCCAGCAGTCCCACCCCAGGGGTCATACTCTACGAGCAGTACTTC; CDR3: CASSPTPGVILYEQYF
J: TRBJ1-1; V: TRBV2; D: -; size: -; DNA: TGTGCCAGCAGTGACATAGGGAGAGGGCTCGCGATGAACACTGAAGCTTTCTTT; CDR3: CASSDIGRGLAMNTEAFF
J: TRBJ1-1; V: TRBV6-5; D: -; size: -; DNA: TGTGCCAGCAGTTATCCAGGGATGATGAACACTGAAGCTTTCTTT; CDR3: CASSYPGMMNTEAFF
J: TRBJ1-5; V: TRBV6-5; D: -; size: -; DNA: TGTGCCAGCAGTTACTCACCAGGGAAGGGTCAGCCCCAGCATTTT; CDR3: CASSYSPGKGQPQHF
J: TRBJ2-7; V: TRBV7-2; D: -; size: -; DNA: TGTGCCAGCAGCCATGCTGGGCCCCGTTCCGAGCAGTACTTC; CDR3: CASSHAGPRSEQYF
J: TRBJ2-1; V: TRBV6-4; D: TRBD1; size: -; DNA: TGTGCCAGCAGTGTCCTTGTGACAGGGCAGCAGTTCTTC; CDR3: CASSVLVTGQQFF
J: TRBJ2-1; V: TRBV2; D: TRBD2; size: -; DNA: TGTGCCAGCAGTGAGGGACTAGCGGGAGGAGGCAATGAGCAGTTCTTC; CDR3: CASSEGLAGGGNEQFF
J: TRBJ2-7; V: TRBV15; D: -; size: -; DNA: TGTGCCACCAGCAGGGAACCAGCTAGCTGGACCATCTACGAGCAGTACTTC; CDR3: CATSREPASWTIYEQYF
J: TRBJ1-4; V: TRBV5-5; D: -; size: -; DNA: TGTGCCAGCAGTGACAGGCGGCATGAAAAACTGTTTTTT; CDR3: CASSDRRHEKLFF
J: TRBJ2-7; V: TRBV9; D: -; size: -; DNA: TGTGCCAGCAGCGTCCAGACTTCAGATTCCGAGCAGTACTTC; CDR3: CASSVQTSDSEQYF
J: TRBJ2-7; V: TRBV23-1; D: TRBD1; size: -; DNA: TGCGCCAGCATCTTTACAGGGGGGACCTACGAGCAGTACTTC; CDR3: CASIFTGGTYEQYF
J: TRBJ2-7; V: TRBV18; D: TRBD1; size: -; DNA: TGTGCCAGCTCACCAGGGACAGGGGCTACGGGGGAGCAGTACTTC; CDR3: CASSPGTGATGEQYF
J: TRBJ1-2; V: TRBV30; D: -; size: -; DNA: TGTGCCTGGACCAAGAGAGGCTATGGCTACACCTTC; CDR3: CAWTKRGYGYTF
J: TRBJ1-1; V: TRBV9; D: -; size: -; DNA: TGTGCCAGCAGCGTAGACTTGGATTCCGGGGAGAACACTGAAGCTTTCTTT; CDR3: CASSVDLDSGENTEAFF
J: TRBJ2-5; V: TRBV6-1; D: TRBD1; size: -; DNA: TGTGCCAGCAAGGACAGGGGGATGAGAGAGACCCAGTACTTC; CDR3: CASKDRGMRETQYF
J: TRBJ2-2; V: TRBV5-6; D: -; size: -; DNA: TGTGCCAGCGTATCGCCAGGGACACCCGGCGGGGAGCTGTTTTTT; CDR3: CASVSPGTPGGELFF
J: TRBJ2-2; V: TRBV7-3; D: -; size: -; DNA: TGTGCCAGCAGCTTAAACAGCGGCTACACCGGGGAGCTGTTTTTT; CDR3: CASSLNSGYTGELFF
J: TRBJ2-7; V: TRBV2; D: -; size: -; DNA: TGTGCCAGCAGTGAAGCGCTTCAGGGCAAGGACTACTACGAGCAGTACTTC; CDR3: CASSEALQGKDYYEQYF
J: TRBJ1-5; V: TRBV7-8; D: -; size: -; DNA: TGTGCCAGCAGCTTAGAGGGGGGGGATAGCAATCAGCCCCAGCATTTT; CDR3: CASSLEGGDSNQPQHF
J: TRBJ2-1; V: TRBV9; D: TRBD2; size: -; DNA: TGTGCCAGCAGCGTTGGGACTAGCGGGGGCAATGAGCAGTTCTTC; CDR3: CASSVGTSGGNEQFF
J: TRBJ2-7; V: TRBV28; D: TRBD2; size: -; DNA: TGTGCCAGCAGTCTCGGACTAGCCCAAGGCTACGAGCAGTACTTC; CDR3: CASSLGLAQGYEQYF
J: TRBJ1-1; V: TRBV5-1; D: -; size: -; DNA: TGCGCCAGCAGCTCCCCTGGACAGCAGGGGACTGAAGCTTTCTTT; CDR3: CASSSPGQQGTEAFF
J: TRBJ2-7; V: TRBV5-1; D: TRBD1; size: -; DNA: TGCGCCAGCAGCCCGGGACAGCTCTACGAGCAGTACTTC; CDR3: CASSPGQLYEQYF
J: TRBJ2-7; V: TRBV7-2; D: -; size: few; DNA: TGTGCCAGCAGCCTTCGGGTAGACGAGCAGTACTTC; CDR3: CASSLRVDEQYF
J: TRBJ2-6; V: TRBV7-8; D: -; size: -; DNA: TGTGCCAGCGCTGGGGGCAGGGCCAACTCTGGGGCCAACGTCCTGACTTTC; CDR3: CASAGGRANSGANVLTF
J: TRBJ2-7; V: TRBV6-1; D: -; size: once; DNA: TGTGCCAGCAGTGCCACCGGGAGCGGGTCCTACGAGCAGTACTTC; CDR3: CASSATGSGSYEQYF